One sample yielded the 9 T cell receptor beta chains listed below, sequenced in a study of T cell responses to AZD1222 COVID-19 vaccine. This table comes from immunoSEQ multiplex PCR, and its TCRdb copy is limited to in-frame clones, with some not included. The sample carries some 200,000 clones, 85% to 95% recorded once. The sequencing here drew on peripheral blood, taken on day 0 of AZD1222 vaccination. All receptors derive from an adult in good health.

The CDR3 nucleotides read TGTGCCAGCAGCGAGGACAGGCGTAGACTGTTTTTT. Translating it yields CASSEDRRRLFF. The chain employs TRBV7-8 and TRBJ1-4; 7 positions match TRBD1. After removal of 5 bases from V and 13 bases from J, the junction contained 7 bases not matched to a gene. Germline V CDR1 and CDR2: SGHVS, FQNEAQ. The CDR3 is made up of 12 amino acids.

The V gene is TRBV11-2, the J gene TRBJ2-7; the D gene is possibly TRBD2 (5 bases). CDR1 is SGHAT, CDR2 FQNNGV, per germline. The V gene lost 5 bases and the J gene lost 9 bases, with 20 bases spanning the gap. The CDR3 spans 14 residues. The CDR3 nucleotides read TGTGCCAGCAGCCCTTGGACTCCCGGTGGTGGGCAGTACTTC. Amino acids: CASSPWTPGGGQYF.

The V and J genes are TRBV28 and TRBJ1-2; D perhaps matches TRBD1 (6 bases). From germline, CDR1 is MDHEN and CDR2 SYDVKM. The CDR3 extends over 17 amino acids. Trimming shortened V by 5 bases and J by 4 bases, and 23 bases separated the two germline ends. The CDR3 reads CASSRQGIVLYGYGYTF. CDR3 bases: TGTGCCAGCAGTCGCCAGGGGATTGTATTATATGGCTATGGCTACACCTTC.

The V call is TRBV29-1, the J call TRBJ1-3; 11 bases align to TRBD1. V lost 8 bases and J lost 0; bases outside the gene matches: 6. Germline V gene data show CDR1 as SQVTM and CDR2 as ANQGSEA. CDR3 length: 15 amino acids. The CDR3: CSFTGTGGSGNTIYF. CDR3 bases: TGCAGCTTCACCGGGACAGGGGGCTCTGGAAACACCATATATTTT.

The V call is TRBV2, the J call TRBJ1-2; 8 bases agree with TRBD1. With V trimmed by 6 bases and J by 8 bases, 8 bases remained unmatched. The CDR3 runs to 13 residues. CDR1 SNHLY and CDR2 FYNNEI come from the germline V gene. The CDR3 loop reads CASSAQGESGYTF. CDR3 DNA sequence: TGTGCCAGCAGCGCACAGGGGGAGAGCGGCTACACCTTC.

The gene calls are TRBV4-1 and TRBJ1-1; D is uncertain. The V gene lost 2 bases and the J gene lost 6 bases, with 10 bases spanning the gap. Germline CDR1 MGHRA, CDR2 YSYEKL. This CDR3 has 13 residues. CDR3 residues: CASSQPRGSEAFF. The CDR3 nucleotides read TGCGCCAGCAGCCAACCCCGAGGGTCTGAAGCTTTCTTT.

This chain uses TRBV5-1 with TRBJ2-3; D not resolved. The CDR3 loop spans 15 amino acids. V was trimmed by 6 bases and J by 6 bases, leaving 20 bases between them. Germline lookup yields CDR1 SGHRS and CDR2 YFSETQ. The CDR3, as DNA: TGCGCCAGCAACCTGGCTGCGGCAAGTTTGGATACGCAGTATTTT. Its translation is CASNLAAASLDTQYF.

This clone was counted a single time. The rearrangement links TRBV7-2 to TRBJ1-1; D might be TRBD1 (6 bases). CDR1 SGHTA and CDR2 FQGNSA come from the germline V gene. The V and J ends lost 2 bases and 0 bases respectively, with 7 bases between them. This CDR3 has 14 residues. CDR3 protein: CASSLTGMNTEAFF. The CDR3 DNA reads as TGTGCCAGCAGCTTAACAGGGATGAACACTGAAGCTTTCTTT.

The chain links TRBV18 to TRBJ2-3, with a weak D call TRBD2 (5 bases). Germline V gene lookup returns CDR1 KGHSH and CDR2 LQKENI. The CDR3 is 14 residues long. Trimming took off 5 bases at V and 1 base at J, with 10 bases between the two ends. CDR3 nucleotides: TGTGCCAGCTCAGGGGTCGGGGGCACAGATACGCAGTATTTT. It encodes CASSGVGGTDTQYF.